Below are 26 T cell receptor beta chains sequenced from a single sample in a study of cytomegalovirus exposure and HLA in healthy donors. The PCR contained 60 Vbeta and 13 Jbeta primers. Using immunoSEQ multiplex PCR, the repertoire was profiled, and TCRdb retains in-frame clones only, with some absent. The data show under 200,000 clones, roughly 77% seen once. Sequenced sample: PBMCs. These receptors were taken from a woman in her thirties or forties in good health and CMV-seropositive.

The chain combines TRBV5-6 with TRBJ2-1; the D is unclear. This CDR3 contains 17 residues. Per germline, CDR1 SGHDT and CDR2 YYEEEE. Trimming cost V 0 bases and J 0 bases, with 13 bases left between them. The CDR3 spells CASSLAWRRSSYNEQFF. Here the CDR3 DNA reads TGTGCCAGCAGCTTGGCCTGGCGGAGAAGCTCCTACAATGAGCAGTTCTTC.

This clone was observed a handful of times. V usage is TRBV5-1 and J usage is TRBJ2-5; 7 nucleotides line up with TRBD1. The junction had 4 bases not matched to a gene; V was cut back by 0 bases and J by 2 bases. This CDR3 comprises 15 residues. Per the germline V gene, CDR1 is SGHRS and CDR2 is YFSETQ. The CDR3 DNA sequence: TGCGCCAGCAGCTTGGGACAGGGCCTTCAAGAGACCCAGTACTTC. It encodes CASSLGQGLQETQYF.

This sequence joins TRBV6-5 and TRBJ2-7; 7 bases line up with TRBD2. After removal of 7 bases from V and 0 bases from J, the junction contained 6 bases not matched to a gene. From germline, CDR1 is MNHEY and CDR2 SVGAGI. This CDR3 is built from 14 residues. The CDR3 is CASKTSPSSYEQYF. The DNA for the CDR3 is TGTGCCAGCAAGACTAGCCCTAGCTCCTACGAGCAGTACTTC.

The table lists this clone with a few counts. This chain uses TRBV7-9 with TRBJ2-7; no firm D call. Germline lookup yields CDR1 SEHNR and CDR2 FQNEAQ (reference sequence). This CDR3 spans 12 amino acids. The V and J ends lost 5 bases and 3 bases respectively, with 8 bases between them. The CDR3 reads CASSADNYEQYF. The CDR3 DNA follows: TGTGCCAGCAGCGCAGACAACTACGAGCAGTACTTC. Full variable domain (rest looked up from reference TRBV7-9 and TRBJ2-7): DTGVSQNPRHKITKRGQNVTFRCDPISEHNRLYWYRQTLGQGPEFLTYFQNEAQLEKSRLLSDRFSAERPKGSFSTLEIQRTEQGDSAMYLCASSADNYEQYFGPGTRLTVT.

V gene TRBV28 combines with J gene TRBJ2-3, with 8 positions matching TRBD1. The CDR3 loop spans 14 amino acids. Trimming removed 6 bases from V and 5 bases from J; junction bases left unmatched: 7. Germline CDR1 MDHEN, CDR2 SYDVKM. As DNA, the CDR3 is TGTGCCAGCAGAATGACAGGGGCCCGAGATACGCAGTATTTT. Translation: CASRMTGARDTQYF.

The rearrangement joins TRBV2 to TRBJ2-2, with 9 bases lining up with TRBD2. The ends lost 8 bases at V and 4 bases at J; junction bases unmatched: 14. Looked up from germline, CDR1 is SNHLY and CDR2 is FYNNEI. CDR3 length equals 17 residues. This chain's CDR3 is CASQSYPSGIGTGELFF. The CDR3 coding sequence is TGTGCCAGCCAGTCCTACCCTAGCGGGATTGGCACCGGGGAGCTGTTTTTT.

This chain connects TRBV6-1 to TRBJ2-7, with 14 nucleotides matching TRBD2. Germline loops: CDR1 MNHNS, CDR2 SASEGT. The V segment lost 8 bases and the J segment 3 bases; nucleotides outside the gene matches: 3. CDR3 length: 14 amino acids. The CDR3 loop reads CASGGTSGSYEQYF. CDR3 DNA: TGTGCCAGCGGCGGGACTAGCGGGAGCTACGAGCAGTACTTC.

The chain carries TRBV2 and TRBJ1-3, with 9 bases aligning to TRBD1. Looked up from germline, CDR1 is SNHLY and CDR2 is FYNNEI. V lost 8 bases and J lost 2; bases outside the gene matches: 10. The CDR3 loop spans 16 amino acids. This CDR3 is CASGTGSKGAGNTIYF. In DNA form, the CDR3 reads TGTGCCAGCGGGACAGGGTCTAAGGGGGCTGGAAACACCATATATTTT. Drawing the rest from reference TRBV2 and TRBJ1-3, the complete variable domain is EPEVTQTPSHQVTQMGQEVILRCVPISNHLYFYWYRQILGQKVEFLVSFYNNEISEKSEIFDDQFSVERPDGSNFTLKIRSTKLEDSAMYFCASGTGSKGAGNTIYFGEGSWLTVV.

This chain connects TRBV7-6 to TRBJ2-3, with 10 positions matching TRBD2. CDR1 is SGHVS, CDR2 FNYEAQ, per germline. The CDR3 covers 16 residues. Unmatched junction bases numbered 7, after V lost 5 bases and J lost 2 bases. The CDR3 DNA reads as TGTGCCAGCAGCCCGTCCCTAGCGGGGGTCACAGATACGCAGTATTTT. Translation gives CASSPSLAGVTDTQYF.

The V gene is TRBV14, the J gene TRBJ2-2; 7 bases map to TRBD1. The J segment lost 0 bases and the V segment lost 3 bases, leaving 1 base of the junction unmatched. The CDR3 length is 15 residues. CDR1 and CDR2 from the germline V gene are SGHDN and FVKESK. CDR3 loop: CASSQGQSNTGELFF. The CDR3 DNA reads TGTGCCAGCAGCCAGGGACAGTCGAACACCGGGGAGCTGTTTTTT.

V is TRBV5-6 and J is TRBJ2-1; 7 bases match TRBD1. Germline V gives CDR1 SGHDT, CDR2 YYEEEE. The CDR3 totals 14 residues. V trimming: 4 bases; J trimming: 10 bases; junction bases outside the gene matches: 11. CDR3 in amino acids: CASSLDQDRPEQFF. DNA of the CDR3: TGTGCCAGCAGCCTAGATCAGGACAGGCCCGAGCAGTTCTTC.

The chain carries TRBV19 and TRBJ1-1, with D possibly matching TRBD1 (5 bases). Per the germline V gene, CDR1 is LNHDA and CDR2 is SQIVND (reference sequence). V lost 5 bases to trimming and J lost 5 bases, with 9 bases between them. The CDR3 covers 12 residues. In nucleotides, the CDR3 is TGTGCCAGTAGTTTATACAGGACTGAAGCTTTCTTT. It encodes CASSLYRTEAFF.

This clone appeared a single time. This chain links TRBV6-4 with TRBJ2-7, with 9 bases fitting TRBD1. In germline, CDR1 is MRHNA, CDR2 SNTAGT. This CDR3 is built from 15 residues. The V and J ends lost 6 bases and 5 bases, in that order; junction bases with no gene match: 11. The chain's CDR3 is CASSPRDRVTHEQYF. The CDR3 DNA reads as TGTGCCAGCAGCCCACGGGACAGGGTTACGCACGAGCAGTACTTC.

This sequence joins TRBV30 and TRBJ2-5; TRBD1 matches at 11 bases. The germline CDR1 and CDR2 sequences are GTSNPN and SVGIG (reference sequence). Germline trimming cut 8 bases from V and 5 bases from J; bases unmatched to any gene: 7. The CDR3 sequence is 13 residues long. DNA of the CDR3: TGTGCCCGGACAGGGGGCAATTTGGAGACCCAGTACTTC. Protein product: CARTGGNLETQYF.

The chain employs TRBV29-1 and TRBJ1-5, with D possibly TRBD1 on 6 matching bases. V lost 7 bases and J 3 bases, leaving 10 bases between the germline ends. The germline CDR1 and CDR2 sequences are SQVTM and ANQGSEA. This CDR3 has 12 residues. CDR3 in amino acids: CSAAGANQPQHF. The CDR3 region has the DNA TGCAGCGCCGCGGGGGCCAATCAGCCCCAGCATTTT. The full variable domain, with the rest looked up from reference TRBV29-1 and TRBJ1-5, is SAVISQKPSRDICQRGTSLTIQCQVDSQVTMMFWYRQQPGQSLTLIATANQGSEATYESGFVIDKFPISRPNLTFSTLTVSNMSPEDSSIYLCSAAGANQPQHFGDGTRLSIL.

The chain has TRBV7-9 and TRBJ1-5; 9 positions match TRBD1. CDR1 is SEHNR and CDR2 is FQNEAQ in the germline V gene (reference sequence). The CDR3 is 15 amino acids. V lost 5 bases, J lost 7 bases, and 9 bases stayed unmatched. CDR3 nucleotides: TGTGCCAGCAGCGGAACCGGGACAGGGAAACAGCCCCAGCATTTT. This sequence encodes CASSGTGTGKQPQHF.

V usage is TRBV15 and J usage is TRBJ2-4; 9 nucleotides match TRBD2. Germline V CDR1 and CDR2: LNHNV, YYDKDF (reference sequence). This CDR3 is 16 amino acids long. Trimming removed 0 bases from V and 7 bases from J; junction bases left unmatched: 7. CDR3 amino acids: CATSRDMREGRNIQYF. The CDR3, as DNA: TGTGCCACCAGCAGAGATATGCGGGAGGGTCGGAACATTCAGTACTTC.

The rearrangement uses TRBV27 and TRBJ2-5; D remains ambiguous. The J call may be in error: the DNA end matches TRBJ2-7 better. CDR1 and CDR2 from the germline V gene are MNHEY and SMNVEV (reference sequence). This CDR3 has 14 amino acids. For the CDR3, the DNA is TGTGCCAGCAGTCCCAGGTCTGATTCCTACGAGCAGTACTTC. Its translation is CASSPRSDSYEQYF.

V is TRBV18 and J is TRBJ1-1, with a weak D call TRBD1 (5 bases). Trimming stripped 3 bases from V and 7 bases from J, with 12 bases between. Germline CDR1 KGHSH, CDR2 LQKENI. The CDR3 length is 13 residues. In nucleotides, the CDR3 is TGTGCCAGCTCACCGAATAGGGGTGATGAAGCTTTCTTT. This sequence encodes CASSPNRGDEAFF.

V usage is TRBV7-2 and J usage is TRBJ2-1, with 8 positions matching TRBD2. The CDR3 has 15 residues. From germline, CDR1 is SGHTA and CDR2 FQGNSA. The V gene end was trimmed by 5 bases and the J gene end by 7 bases; junction bases not matched to a gene: 10. In DNA, the CDR3 is TGTGCCAGCAGCGGTCTGGGCGGGAGGTGGAATGAGCAGTTCTTC. Protein: CASSGLGGRWNEQFF.

The chain joins TRBV28 to TRBJ2-2; possible D gene TRBD1, 5 bases. Germline V lookup: CDR1 MDHEN, CDR2 SYDVKM. This CDR3 is built from 14 residues. The V gene lost 8 bases and the J gene lost 2 bases, with 12 bases spanning the gap. The CDR3 sequence: CASGGALNTGELFF. DNA for the CDR3: TGTGCCAGCGGTGGGGCTCTTAACACCGGGGAGCTGTTTTTT.

A word on this clone: An end of the junction does not agree with germline; a read error may underlie this. The chain has TRBV7-7 and TRBJ2-1; 7 bases are a match to TRBD2. This CDR3 is built from 16 residues. Per germline, CDR1 SSHAT and CDR2 FNYEAQ (reference sequence). The CDR3 loop reads CASSLWVGEGGNEQFF. The DNA of the CDR3 is TGTGCTAGCAGCTTATGGGTAGGGGAGGGTGGAAATGAGCAGTTCTTC.

This sequence joins TRBV5-1 and TRBJ2-3; the match to TRBD1 covers 10 bases. The germline V gene encodes CDR1 SGHRS and CDR2 YFSETQ. This CDR3 spans 15 amino acids. The V gene end was trimmed by 3 bases and the J gene end by 6 bases; junction bases not matched to a gene: 7. CDR3 nucleotide sequence: TGCGCCAGCAGCTCACCGGGACAGGGGTTGGATACGCAGTATTTT. Amino acid sequence: CASSSPGQGLDTQYF.

The chain has TRBV28 and TRBJ1-4, with TRBD1 matching over 7 bases. This CDR3 spans 18 amino acids. J gave up 0 bases and V 1 base, and 8 bases lay outside the gene matches. The V gene's germline CDR1 is MDHEN and CDR2 SYDVKM. The CDR3 DNA reads TGTGCCAGCAGTTTATCAGGGGGGCAGAAAACAACTAATGAAAAACTGTTTTTT. Its protein is CASSLSGGQKTTNEKLFF.

The rearrangement links TRBV7-2 to TRBJ2-7; 10 bases align to TRBD1. The V and J ends lost 1 base and 4 bases, in that order; junction bases with no gene match: 7. The germline V gene has CDR1 SGHTA and CDR2 FQGNSA. This CDR3 is built from 16 residues. The CDR3 region has the DNA TGTGCCAGCAGCTTAGGAAGTGGGACAGGGGTTTACGAGCAGTACTTC. It encodes CASSLGSGTGVYEQYF.

This chain uses TRBV11-3 with TRBJ2-1; 10 bases agree with TRBD1. V shed 4 bases, J shed 8 bases, and the junction held 8 bases outside the gene matches. Germline V CDR1 and CDR2: SGHNT, YENEEA. The CDR3 runs to 15 residues. This CDR3 is CASSSPGQGTDEQFF. DNA of the CDR3: TGTGCCAGCAGCTCCCCGGGACAGGGGACCGATGAGCAGTTCTTC.